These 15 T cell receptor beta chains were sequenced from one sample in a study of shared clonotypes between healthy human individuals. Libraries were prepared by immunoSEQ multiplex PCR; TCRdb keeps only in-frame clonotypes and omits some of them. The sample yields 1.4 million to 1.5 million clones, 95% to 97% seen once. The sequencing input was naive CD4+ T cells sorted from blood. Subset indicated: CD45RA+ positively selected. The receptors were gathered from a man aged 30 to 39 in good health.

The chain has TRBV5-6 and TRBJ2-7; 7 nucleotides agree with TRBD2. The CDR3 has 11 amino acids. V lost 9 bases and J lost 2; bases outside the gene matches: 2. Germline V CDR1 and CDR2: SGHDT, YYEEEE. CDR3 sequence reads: CATAGAYEQYF. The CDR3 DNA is TGTGCCACCGCGGGGGCCTACGAGCAGTACTTC.

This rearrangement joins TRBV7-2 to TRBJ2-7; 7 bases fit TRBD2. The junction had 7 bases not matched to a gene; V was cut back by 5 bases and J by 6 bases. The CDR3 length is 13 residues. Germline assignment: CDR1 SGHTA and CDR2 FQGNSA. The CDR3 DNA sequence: TGTGCCAGCAGCACCGCGACTAGCCCCGAGCAGTACTTC. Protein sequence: CASSTATSPEQYF.

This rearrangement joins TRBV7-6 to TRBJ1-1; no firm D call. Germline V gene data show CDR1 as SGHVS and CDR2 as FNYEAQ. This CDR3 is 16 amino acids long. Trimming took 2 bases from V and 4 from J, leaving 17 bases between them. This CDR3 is CASSLRPWAAGTEAFF. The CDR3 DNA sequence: TGTGCCAGCAGCTTAAGGCCGTGGGCAGCTGGCACTGAAGCTTTCTTT.

DNA for the CDR3: TGTGCCAGTAGCCCGACAGGGTATGGCTACACCTTC. Translating it yields CASSPTGYGYTF. The chain couples TRBV19 to TRBJ1-2; 7 nucleotides match TRBD1. The CDR3 is made up of 12 amino acids. V gave up 6 bases and J gave up 5 bases; unmatched junction bases: 3. Germline assignment: CDR1 LNHDA and CDR2 SQIVND (reference sequence).

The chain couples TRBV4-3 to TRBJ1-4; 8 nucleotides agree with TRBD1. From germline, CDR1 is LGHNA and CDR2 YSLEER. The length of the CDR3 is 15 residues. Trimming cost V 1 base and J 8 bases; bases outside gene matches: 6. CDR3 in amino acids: CASSQGDRGYEKLFF. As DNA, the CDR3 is TGCGCCAGCAGCCAAGGCGACAGGGGCTACGAAAAACTGTTTTTT.

The CDR3: CSVAYRGGSSNPLMNTEAFF. The CDR3 DNA sequence: TGCAGCGTTGCTTACCGAGGCGGGAGTTCAAATCCCCTAATGAACACTGAAGCTTTCTTT. The chain combines TRBV29-1 with TRBJ1-1, with no clear D. The CDR3 consists of 20 residues. V was clipped by 4 bases and J by 0 bases, with 30 bases between them. The germline V gene encodes CDR1 SQVTM and CDR2 ANQGSEA.

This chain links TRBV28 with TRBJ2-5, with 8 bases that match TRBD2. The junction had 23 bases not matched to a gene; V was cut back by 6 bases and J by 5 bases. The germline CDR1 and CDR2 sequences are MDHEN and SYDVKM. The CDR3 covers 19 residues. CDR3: CASRGAGAGLRLGYETQYF. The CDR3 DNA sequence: TGTGCCAGCAGGGGAGCGGGGGCAGGGTTGCGACTAGGATACGAGACCCAGTACTTC.

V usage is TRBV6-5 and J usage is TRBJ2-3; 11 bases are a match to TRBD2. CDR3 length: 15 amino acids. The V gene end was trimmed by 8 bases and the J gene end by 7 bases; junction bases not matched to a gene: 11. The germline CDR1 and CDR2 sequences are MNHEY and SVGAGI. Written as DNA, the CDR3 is TGTGCCAGCGGGCTAGCGGGAGGCCCCATAAATACGCAGTATTTT. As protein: CASGLAGGPINTQYF.

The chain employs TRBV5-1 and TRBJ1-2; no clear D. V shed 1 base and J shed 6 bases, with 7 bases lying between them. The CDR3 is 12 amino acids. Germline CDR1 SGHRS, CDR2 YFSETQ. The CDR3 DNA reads TGCGCCAGCAGCTTGCCCCCAGATGGCTACACCTTC. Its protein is CASSLPPDGYTF.

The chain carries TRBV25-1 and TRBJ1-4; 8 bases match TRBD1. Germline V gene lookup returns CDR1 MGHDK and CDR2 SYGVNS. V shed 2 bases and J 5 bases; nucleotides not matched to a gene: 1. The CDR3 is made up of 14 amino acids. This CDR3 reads CASSERTGNEKLFF. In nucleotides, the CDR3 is TGTGCCAGCAGTGAAAGGACAGGGAATGAAAAACTGTTTTTT.

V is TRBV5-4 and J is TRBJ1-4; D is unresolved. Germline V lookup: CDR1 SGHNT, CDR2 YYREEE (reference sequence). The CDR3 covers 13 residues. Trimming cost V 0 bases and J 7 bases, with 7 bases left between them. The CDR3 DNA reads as TGTGCCAGCAGCTTGGCCTTGGGTGAAAAACTGTTTTTT. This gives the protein CASSLALGEKLFF.

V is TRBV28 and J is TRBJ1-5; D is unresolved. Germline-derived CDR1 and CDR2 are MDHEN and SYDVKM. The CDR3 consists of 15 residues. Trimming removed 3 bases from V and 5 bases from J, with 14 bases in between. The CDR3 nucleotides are TGTGCCAGCAGTTTCGGCAGAGCAACCTATCAGCCCCAGCATTTT. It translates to CASSFGRATYQPQHF.

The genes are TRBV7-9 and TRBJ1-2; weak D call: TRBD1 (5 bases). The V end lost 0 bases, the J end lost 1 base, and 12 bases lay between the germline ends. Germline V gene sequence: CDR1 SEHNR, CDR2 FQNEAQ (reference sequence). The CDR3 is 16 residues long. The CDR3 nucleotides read TGTGCCAGCAGCTTAGCGCCCAGGGATGGTAACTATGGCTACACCTTC. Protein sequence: CASSLAPRDGNYGYTF.

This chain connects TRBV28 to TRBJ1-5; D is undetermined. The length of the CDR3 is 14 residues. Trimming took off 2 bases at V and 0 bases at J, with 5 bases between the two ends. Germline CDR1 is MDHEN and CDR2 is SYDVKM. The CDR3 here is CASSLTYSNQPQHF. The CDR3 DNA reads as TGTGCCAGCAGTTTAACTTATAGCAATCAGCCCCAGCATTTT. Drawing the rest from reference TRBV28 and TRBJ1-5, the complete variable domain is DVKVTQSSRYLVKRTGEKVFLECVQDMDHENMFWYRQDPGLGLRLIYFSYDVKMKEKGDIPEGYSVSREKKERFSLILESASTNQTSMYLCASSLTYSNQPQHFGDGTRLSIL.

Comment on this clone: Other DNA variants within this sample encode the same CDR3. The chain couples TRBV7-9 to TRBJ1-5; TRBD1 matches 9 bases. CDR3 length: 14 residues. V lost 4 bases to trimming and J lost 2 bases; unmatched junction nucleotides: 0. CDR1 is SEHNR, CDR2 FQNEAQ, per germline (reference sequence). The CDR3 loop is CASSWTGGNQPQHF. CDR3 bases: TGTGCCAGCAGCTGGACAGGGGGCAATCAGCCCCAGCATTTT.